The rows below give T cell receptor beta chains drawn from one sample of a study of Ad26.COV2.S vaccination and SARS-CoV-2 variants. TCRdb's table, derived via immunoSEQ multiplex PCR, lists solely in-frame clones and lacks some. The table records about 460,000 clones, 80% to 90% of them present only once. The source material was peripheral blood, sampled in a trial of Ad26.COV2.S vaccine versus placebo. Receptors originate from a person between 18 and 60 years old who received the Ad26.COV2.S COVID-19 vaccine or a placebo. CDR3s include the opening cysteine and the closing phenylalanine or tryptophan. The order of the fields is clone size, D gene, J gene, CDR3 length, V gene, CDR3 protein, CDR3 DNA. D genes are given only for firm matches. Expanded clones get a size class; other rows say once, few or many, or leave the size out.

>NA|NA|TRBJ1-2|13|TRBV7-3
CASSYLTVYGYTF
TGTGCCAGCAGCTACCTGACTGTCTATGGCTACACCTTC
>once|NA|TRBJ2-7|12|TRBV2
CASSPFSYEQYF
TGTGCCAGCAGCCCCTTTTCCTACGAGCAGTACTTC
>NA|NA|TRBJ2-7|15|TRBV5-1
CASSLGRGPSYEQYF
TGCGCCAGCAGCTTGGGGCGGGGGCCCTCCTACGAGCAGTACTTC
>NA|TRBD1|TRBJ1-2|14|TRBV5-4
CASSLGQGSFGYTF
TGTGCCAGCAGCTTGGGACAGGGGTCGTTTGGCTACACCTTC
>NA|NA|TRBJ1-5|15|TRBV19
CASSPRGGVNQPQHF
TGTGCCAGTAGTCCCCGGGGGGGCGTAAATCAGCCCCAGCATTTT
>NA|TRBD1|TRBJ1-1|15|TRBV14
CASSFRQGILLEAFF
TGTGCCAGCAGCTTTAGACAGGGGATACTATTAGAAGCTTTCTTT
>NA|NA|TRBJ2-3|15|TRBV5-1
CASSLDRGLTDTQYF
TGCGCCAGCAGCTTGGACCGGGGCCTCACAGATACGCAGTATTTT
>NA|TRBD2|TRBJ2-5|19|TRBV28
CASSPLYGREGHLPEGQYF
TGTGCCAGCAGTCCCCTCTATGGGCGGGAGGGCCATCTCCCAGAGGGCCAGTACTTC
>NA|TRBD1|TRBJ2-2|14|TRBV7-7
CASSPTGDTGELFF
TGTGCTAGCAGTCCTACAGGGGACACCGGGGAGCTGTTTTTT
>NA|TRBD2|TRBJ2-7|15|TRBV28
CASSLWASGRYEQYF
TGTGCCAGCAGTTTATGGGCTAGCGGGAGATACGAGCAGTACTTC
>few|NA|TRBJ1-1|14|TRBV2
CASSVTSVNTEAFF
TGTGCCAGCAGCGTAACTTCAGTGAACACTGAAGCTTTCTTT
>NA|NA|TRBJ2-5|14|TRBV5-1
CASSLGQIKETQYF
TGCGCCAGCAGCTTGGGACAGATTAAAGAGACCCAGTACTTC
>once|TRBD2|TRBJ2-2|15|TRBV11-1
CASSERGANTGELFF
TGTGCCAGCAGCGAGCGGGGGGCGAACACCGGGGAGCTGTTTTTT
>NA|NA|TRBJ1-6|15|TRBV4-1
CASSQGGHPNSPLHF
TGCGCCAGCAGCCAAGGCGGACACCCGAATTCACCCCTCCACTTT
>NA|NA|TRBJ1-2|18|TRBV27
CASSQTVVGARRIYGYTF
TGTGCCAGCAGTCAGACGGTAGTTGGGGCCCGGAGGATATATGGCTACACCTTC
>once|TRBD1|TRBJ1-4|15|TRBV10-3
CAISEQGQGSEKLFF
TGTGCCATCAGTGAACAAGGACAGGGGAGCGAAAAACTGTTTTTT
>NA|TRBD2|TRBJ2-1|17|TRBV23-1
CASSLRLAGGPHNEQFF
TGCGCCAGCAGTCTCCGGCTAGCGGGAGGGCCTCACAATGAGCAGTTCTTC